The subject of this entry is one T cell receptor beta chain. This sample was taken from a study of blood T cell repertoires in COVID-19. Study-level background: COVID-19 samples from acute and convalescent phases originated in the United States, Italy and Spain. Nucleic acid was either cDNA or gDNA, and it came from T cells, B-cell-depleted T cells, or PBMCs.

Recruitment covered about two dozen US areas and drew participants whose ages spanned roughly 18 to 89 years. In the original workflow: Reference gene primer amplification in the assay estimated nucleated cell counts. Data came from immunoSEQ multiplex PCR; TCRdb stores just in-frame clones and leaves some out. V and J calls and clone size come straight from that table; D and trimming were deduced from the DNA. This table holds approximately 270,000 clones, around 90% found once. The CDR3 covers 15 residues. V was pared by 0 bases and J by 3 bases, with 8 bases between. The germline gives CDR1 ENHRY, CDR2 SYGVKD.

This TCR was sampled from a human donor in a cohort exposed to, infected with or recovered from COVID-19 (not recorded which). The donor label of this sample is uncertain. The sample was PBMCs or T cells enriched from blood (not recorded which). The rearrangement joins TRBV10-3 to TRBJ2-2; D is uncertain. CDR3 amino acids: CAISESSSDTGELFF. DNA for the CDR3: TGTGCCATCAGTGAGTCGAGCTCCGACACCGGGGAGCTGTTTTTT.